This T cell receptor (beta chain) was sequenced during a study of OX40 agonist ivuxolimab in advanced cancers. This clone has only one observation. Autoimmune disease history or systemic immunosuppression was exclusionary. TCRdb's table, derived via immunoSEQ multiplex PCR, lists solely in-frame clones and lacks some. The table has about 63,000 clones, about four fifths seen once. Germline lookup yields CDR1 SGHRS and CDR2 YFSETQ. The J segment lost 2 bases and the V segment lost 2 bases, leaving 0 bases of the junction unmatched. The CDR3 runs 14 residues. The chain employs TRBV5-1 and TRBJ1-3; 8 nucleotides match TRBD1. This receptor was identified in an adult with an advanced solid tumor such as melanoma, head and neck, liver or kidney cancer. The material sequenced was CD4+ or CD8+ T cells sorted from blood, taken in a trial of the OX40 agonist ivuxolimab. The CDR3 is CASSLQGAGNTIYF. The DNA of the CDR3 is TGCGCCAGCAGCTTACAGGGGGCTGGAAACACCATATATTTT. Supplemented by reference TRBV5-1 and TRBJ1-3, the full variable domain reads KAGVTQTPRYLIKTRGQQVTLSCSPISGHRSVSWYQQTPGQGLQFLFEYFSETQRNKGNFPGRFSGRQFSNSRSEMNVSTLELGDSALYLCASSLQGAGNTIYFGEGSWLTVV.